This note documents a single TCR beta chain sequence. This entry belongs to a study of blood T cell repertoires in COVID-19. At the level of the study: T cells, B-cell-depleted T cells, or PBMCs supplied cDNA or gDNA.

CDR1 is SGHVS, CDR2 FNYEAQ, per germline. The CDR3 has 16 amino acids. V dropped 0 bases and J dropped 5 bases, with 13 bases sitting between them. In the original analysis: Using reference gene primer amplification, nucleated cell counts were estimated. Profiling relied on immunoSEQ multiplex PCR, and the TCRdb table lists in-frame clones only, not all of them. The DNA was the basis for D and trimming; V, J and clone size are from that table. The sample holds fewer than 250,000 clones, about 85% seen once. The receptor comes from a man aged 55 to 70 with COVID-19, enrolled during active disease. The specimen sequenced was peripheral blood. The chain is built from TRBV7-6 and TRBJ2-2; no reliable D call. CDR3 residues: CASSLAPSPTTGELFF. The CDR3 DNA reads as TGTGCCAGCAGCTTAGCGCCGAGCCCCACTACCGGGGAGCTGTTTTTT.